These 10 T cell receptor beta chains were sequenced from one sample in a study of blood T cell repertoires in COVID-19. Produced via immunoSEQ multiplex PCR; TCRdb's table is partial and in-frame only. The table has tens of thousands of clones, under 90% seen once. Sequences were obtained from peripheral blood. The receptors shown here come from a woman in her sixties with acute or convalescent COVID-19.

Here the CDR3 DNA reads TGTGCCAGCTCACCACCGTCAGTCTCCTACGAGCAGTACTTC. Amino acid sequence: CASSPPSVSYEQYF. The chain employs TRBV18 and TRBJ2-7; unclear D gene. The CDR3 has 14 residues. With 0 bases removed from V and 0 bases from J, the gap between germline ends came to 6 bases. CDR1 KGHSH and CDR2 LQKENI come from the germline V gene.

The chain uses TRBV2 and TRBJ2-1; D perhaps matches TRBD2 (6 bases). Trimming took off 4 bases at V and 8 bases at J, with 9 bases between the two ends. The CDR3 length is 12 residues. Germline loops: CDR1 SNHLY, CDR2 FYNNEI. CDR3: CASSARGYEQFF. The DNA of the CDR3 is TGTGCCAGCAGTGCCCGGGGGTATGAGCAGTTCTTC.

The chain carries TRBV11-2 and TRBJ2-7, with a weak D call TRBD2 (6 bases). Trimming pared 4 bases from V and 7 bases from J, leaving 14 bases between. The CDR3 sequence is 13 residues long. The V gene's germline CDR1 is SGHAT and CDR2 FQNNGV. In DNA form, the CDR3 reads TGTGCCAGCAGCTGGGAAGGTGGGGGGGAGCAGTACTTC. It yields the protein CASSWEGGGEQYF.

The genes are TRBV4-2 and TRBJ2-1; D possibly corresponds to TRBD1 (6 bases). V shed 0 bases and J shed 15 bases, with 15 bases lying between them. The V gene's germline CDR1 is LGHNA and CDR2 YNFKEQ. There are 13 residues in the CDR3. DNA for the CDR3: TGTGCCAGCAGCCAAGATACAGGGACCATTGCGTTCTTC. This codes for CASSQDTGTIAFF.

CDR3 loop: CASSQDASGGAVTGELFF. The CDR3 nucleotides are TGTGCCAGCAGCCAAGACGCTAGCGGGGGGGCGGTAACCGGGGAGCTGTTTTTT. The rearrangement joins TRBV4-2 to TRBJ2-2; 12 bases are shared with TRBD2. This CDR3 region has 18 residues. Germline V gene lookup returns CDR1 LGHNA and CDR2 YNFKEQ. With V trimmed by 0 bases and J by 5 bases, 7 bases remained unmatched.

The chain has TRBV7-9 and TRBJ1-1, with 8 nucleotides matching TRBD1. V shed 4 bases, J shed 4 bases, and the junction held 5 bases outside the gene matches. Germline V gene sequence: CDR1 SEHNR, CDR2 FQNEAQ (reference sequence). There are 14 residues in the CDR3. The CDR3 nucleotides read TGTGCCAGCAGCTCCCAGGGGGCGCGCACTGAAGCTTTCTTT. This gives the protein CASSSQGARTEAFF.

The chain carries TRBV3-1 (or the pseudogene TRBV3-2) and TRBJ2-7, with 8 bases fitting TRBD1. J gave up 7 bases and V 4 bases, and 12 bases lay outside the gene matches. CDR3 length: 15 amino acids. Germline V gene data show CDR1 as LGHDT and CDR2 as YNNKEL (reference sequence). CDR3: CASSLGQGGIREQYF. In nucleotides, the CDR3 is TGTGCCAGCAGCCTCGGACAGGGAGGAATTCGGGAGCAGTACTTC.

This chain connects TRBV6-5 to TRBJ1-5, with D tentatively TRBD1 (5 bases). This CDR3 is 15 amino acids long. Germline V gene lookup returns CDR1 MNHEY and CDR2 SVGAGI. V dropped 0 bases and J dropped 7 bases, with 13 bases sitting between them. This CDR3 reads CASSYSPGSGQPQHF. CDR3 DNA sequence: TGTGCCAGCAGTTACTCACCAGGGTCAGGCCAGCCCCAGCATTTT.

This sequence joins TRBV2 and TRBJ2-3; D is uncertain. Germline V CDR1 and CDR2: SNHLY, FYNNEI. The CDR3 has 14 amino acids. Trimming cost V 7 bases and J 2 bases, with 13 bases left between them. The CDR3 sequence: CASTEETFTDTQYF. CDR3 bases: TGTGCCAGCACAGAGGAGACTTTCACAGATACGCAGTATTTT.

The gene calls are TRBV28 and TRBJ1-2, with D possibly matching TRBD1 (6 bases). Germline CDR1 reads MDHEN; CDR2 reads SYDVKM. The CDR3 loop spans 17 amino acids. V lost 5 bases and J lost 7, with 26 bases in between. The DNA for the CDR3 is TGTGCCAGCAGTCCCACTTCAACAGGGCTCGGGGGGTTTGGCTACACCTTC. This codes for CASSPTSTGLGGFGYTF.